A single TCR beta chain is shown here with its context. The antigen it recognizes is unknown. No base qualities exist here, and no much larger clone lies one base off it. Donors were 30 to 45 systemically healthy Caucasian individuals from Russia aged 6 to 90 years. Each donor gave ten milliliters of peripheral blood, drawn into EDTA-treated Vacutainer tubes. Ficoll-Paque density-gradient centrifugation was used to isolate PBMCs, with at least 6.5 million per sample. Trizol reagent was used to extract total RNA from PBMCs, with at least 6 micrograms per sample. Naive CD45RAhigh/CD27high T cell percentages were measured by flow cytometry on a PBMC aliquot from every donor. The library was obtained by 5' RACE. Reads for this sample came from an Illumina HiSeq 2500. A second PCR of about 6 to 11 cycles was run with a J-beta primer mix and a sample-barcoded 5' primer. A template-switch 5' adaptor carrying 12 random nucleotides introduced a unique molecular identifier onto each TCR beta cDNA molecule. At least 2.5 million CDR3-containing paired-end reads were obtained from each sample. The Mint cDNA synthesis kit, primed by a TRBC-specific oligonucleotide, was used to synthesize first-strand cDNA from all RNA. All cDNA was treated with uracil-DNA glycosylase and then went through a first 18-cycle PCR with the universal primers M1SS and BC2_uni_R. For the original study's pipeline: For normalization, 1 million high-quality reads were randomly selected from each sample, with every read carrying a distinct molecular identifier. Reads with shared molecular identifiers were discarded instead of being binned into consensus sequences. MiTCR, set to a Q25 quality threshold and the strictest error-elimination algorithm, was used for CDR3 identification, clonotype clustering and error correction. Lower-bound total TCR beta diversity was estimated with a nonparametric unseen species model using Euler transformation. The public reads were reanalyzed by TCRdb: fastp trimming at Q25, MiXCR alignment, in-frame beta chains only. Records with the same CDR3 protein are collapsed into one entry carrying the most frequent genes and DNA. These V and J calls originate from TCRdb's pipeline instead of the authors' own analysis. The sample has hundreds of thousands of distinct CDR3 sequences on record, approximately 59% of them singletons. The ten largest make up roughly 34% of the sample.

The data originate from a study of blood T cells in healthy people across ages (dated by TCRdb to 2013 to 2016). Regarding the research as a whole: Template switching captured roughly one uniquely barcoded TCR beta cDNA molecule per two T cells in model experiments. The study analyzed two additional independent replicas of 1 million unique cDNA reads from the same blood draw for two donors, one aged 18 to 30 and one aged 80 or older. Age-related changes in TCR beta repertoire diversity were measured in the study by deep sequencing normalized with unique cDNA molecular identifiers. Donors of different ages were randomly distributed across sequencing lanes to avoid experimental bias. The donors were divided into four age groups: young (average approximately 15 years), middle-aged (almost 40), aged (about 62) and long-lived (about 79). Findings and caveats that apply to the study as a whole: Because profiling used bulk unsorted PBMCs, naive and antigen-experienced compartments could not be compared conclusively. As age increased, observed TCR beta diversity per million T cells dropped in a roughly linear way, and a significant reduction was already evident by age 40. Because donor CMV infection status was unknown, age-related changes in expanded clonotypes were potentially confounded. Estimates of total diversity from one million sequenced T cells were regarded as lower bounds and underestimates. Compared with the aged group, the long-lived group had more naive CD4+ T cells, fewer expanded clones and increased TCR diversity, a pattern suggesting age selection. The percentage of naive T cells measured by flow cytometry correlated strongly with observed TCR beta diversity.

Sequencing was carried out using blood. This TCR came from a man in his 60s in good health.

CDR3 sequence: CASSHSRRTGHNEQFF. The sequenced DNA is TGTGCCAGCAGTCATTCGAGACGGACAGGCCACAATGAGCAGTTCTTC. The chain employs TRBV6-5 and TRBJ2-1; 7 middle bases align to TRBD1. CDR1 is given as MNHEY and CDR2 as SVGAGI, both from the germline V gene. The CDR3, from cysteine to phenylalanine, totals 16 residues. CDR3 DNA only is kept here, 48 bases in frame from base 1. V and J are trimmed by 5 bases and 5 bases, and the gene matches miss 12 bases of the junction.